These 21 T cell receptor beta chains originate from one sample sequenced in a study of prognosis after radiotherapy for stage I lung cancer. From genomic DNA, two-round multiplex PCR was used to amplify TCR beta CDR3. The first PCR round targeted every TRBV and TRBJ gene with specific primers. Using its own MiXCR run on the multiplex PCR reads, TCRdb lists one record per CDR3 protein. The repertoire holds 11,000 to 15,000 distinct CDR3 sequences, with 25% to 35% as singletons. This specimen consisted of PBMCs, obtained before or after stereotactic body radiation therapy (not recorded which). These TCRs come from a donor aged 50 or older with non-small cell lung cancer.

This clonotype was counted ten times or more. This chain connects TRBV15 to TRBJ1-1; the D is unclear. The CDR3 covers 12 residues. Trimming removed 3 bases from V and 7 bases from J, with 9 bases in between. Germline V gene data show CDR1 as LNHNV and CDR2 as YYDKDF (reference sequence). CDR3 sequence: CATSRNGDEAFF. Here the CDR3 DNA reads TGTGCCACCAGCAGGAATGGGGATGAAGCTTTCTTT.

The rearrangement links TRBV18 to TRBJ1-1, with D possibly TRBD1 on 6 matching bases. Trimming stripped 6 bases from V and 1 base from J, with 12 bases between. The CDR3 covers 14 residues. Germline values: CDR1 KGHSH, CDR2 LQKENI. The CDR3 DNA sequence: TGTGCCAGCTCCAACCGGGGGGCGAACACTGAAGCTTTCTTT. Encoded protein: CASSNRGANTEAFF.

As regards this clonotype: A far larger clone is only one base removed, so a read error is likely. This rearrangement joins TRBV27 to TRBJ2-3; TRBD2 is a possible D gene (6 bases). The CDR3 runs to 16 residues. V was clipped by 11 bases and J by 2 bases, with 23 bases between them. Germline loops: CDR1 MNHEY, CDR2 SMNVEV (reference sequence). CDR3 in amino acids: CASLRKEGSITDTQYF. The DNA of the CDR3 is TGTGCCTCCCTACGGAAGGAGGGGTCTATCACAGATACGCAGTATTTT.

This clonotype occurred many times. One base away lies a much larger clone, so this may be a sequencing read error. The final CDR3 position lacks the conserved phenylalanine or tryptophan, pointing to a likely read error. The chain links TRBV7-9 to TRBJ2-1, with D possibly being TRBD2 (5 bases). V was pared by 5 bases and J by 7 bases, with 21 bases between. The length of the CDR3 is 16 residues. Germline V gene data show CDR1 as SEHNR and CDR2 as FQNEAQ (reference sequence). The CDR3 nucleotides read TGTGCCAGCAGCGAGGGTGCGGAGAGAAGTCAAAATGAGCAGTTCCTC. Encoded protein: CASSEGAERSQNEQFL.

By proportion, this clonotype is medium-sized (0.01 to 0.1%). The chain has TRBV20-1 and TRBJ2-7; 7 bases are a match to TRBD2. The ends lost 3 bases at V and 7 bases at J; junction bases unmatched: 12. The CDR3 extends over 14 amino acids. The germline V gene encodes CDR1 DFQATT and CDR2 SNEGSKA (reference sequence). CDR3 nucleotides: TGCAGTGCTAGCCGAGGGACTACGTCTAGGGAGCAGTACTTC. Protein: CSASRGTTSREQYF.

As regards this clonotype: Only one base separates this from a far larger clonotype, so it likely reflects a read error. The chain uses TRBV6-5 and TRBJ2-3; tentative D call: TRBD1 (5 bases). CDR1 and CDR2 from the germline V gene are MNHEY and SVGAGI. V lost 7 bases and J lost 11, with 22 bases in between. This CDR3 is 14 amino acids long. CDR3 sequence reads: CASINQGITIGQYF. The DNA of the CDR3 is TGTGCCAGCATTAATCAGGGCATAACAATTGGGCAGTATTTT.

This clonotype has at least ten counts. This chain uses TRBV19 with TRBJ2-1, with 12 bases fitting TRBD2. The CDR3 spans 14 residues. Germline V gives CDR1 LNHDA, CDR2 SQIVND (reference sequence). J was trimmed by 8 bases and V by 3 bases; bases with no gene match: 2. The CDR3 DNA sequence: TGTGCCAGTAGTATCAGGACTAGCGGGGATGAGCAGTTCTTC. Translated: CASSIRTSGDEQFF.

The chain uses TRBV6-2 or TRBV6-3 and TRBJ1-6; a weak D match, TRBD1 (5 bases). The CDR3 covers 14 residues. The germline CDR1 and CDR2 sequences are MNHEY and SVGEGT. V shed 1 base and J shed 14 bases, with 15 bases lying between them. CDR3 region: CASSYLEGPASLHF. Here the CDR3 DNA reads TGTGCCAGCAGTTACTTGGAGGGGCCGGCTTCCCTCCACTTT.

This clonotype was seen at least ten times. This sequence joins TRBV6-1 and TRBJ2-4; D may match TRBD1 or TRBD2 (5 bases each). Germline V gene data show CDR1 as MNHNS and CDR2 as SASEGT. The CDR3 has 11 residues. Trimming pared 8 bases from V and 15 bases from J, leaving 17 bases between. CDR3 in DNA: TGTGCCAGCCAGCAGGGACGCCTCGGGTACTTC. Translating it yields CASQQGRLGYF.

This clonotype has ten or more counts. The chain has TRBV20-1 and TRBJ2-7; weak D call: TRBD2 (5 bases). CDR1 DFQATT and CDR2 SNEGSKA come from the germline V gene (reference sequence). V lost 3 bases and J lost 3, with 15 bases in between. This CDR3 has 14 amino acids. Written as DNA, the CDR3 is TGCAGTGCTAGTACCGGGGAAGGGTTCTACGAGCAGTACTTC. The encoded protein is CSASTGEGFYEQYF.

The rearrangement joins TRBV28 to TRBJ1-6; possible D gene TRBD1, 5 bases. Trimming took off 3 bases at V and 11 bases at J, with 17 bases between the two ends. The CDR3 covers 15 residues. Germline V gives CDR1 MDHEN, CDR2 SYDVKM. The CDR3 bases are TGTGCCAGCAGTTTGCCTGGGACTCTCGTTCCACCCCTCCACTTT. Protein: CASSLPGTLVPPLHF.

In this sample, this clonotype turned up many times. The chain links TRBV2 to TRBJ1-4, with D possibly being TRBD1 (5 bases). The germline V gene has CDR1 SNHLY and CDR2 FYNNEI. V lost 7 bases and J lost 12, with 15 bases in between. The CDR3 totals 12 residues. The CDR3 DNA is TGTGCCAGCAAGAGTGAGACGGGGGAACTGTTTTTT. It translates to CASKSETGELFF.

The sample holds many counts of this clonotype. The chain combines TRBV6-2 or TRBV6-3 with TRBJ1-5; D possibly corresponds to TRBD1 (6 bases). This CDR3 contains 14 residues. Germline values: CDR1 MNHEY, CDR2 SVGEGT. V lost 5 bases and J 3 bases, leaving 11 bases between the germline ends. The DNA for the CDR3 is TGTGCCAGCAGTCCACAGGGTTTCAATCAGCCCCAGCATTTT. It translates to CASSPQGFNQPQHF.

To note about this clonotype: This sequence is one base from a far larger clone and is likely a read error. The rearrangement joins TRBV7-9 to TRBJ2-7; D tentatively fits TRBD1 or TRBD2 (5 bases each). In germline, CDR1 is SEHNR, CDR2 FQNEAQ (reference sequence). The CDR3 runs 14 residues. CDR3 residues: CVSSLRDGPYEQYF. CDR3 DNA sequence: TGTGTCAGCAGCTTACGGGACGGACCTTACGAGCAGTACTTC.

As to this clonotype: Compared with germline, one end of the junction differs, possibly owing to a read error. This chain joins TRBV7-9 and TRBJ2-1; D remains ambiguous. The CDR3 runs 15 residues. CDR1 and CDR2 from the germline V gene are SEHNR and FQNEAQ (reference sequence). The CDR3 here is CASSSPVSSYNEQLF. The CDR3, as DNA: TGTGCCAGCAGCTCCCCCGTGAGCTCCTACAATGAGCAGCTCTTC.

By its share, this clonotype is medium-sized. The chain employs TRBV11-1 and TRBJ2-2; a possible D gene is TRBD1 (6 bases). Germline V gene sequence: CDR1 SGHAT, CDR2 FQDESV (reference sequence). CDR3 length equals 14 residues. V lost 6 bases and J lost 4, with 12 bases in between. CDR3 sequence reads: CASSPNRATGELFF. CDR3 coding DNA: TGTGCCAGCAGTCCCAACAGGGCCACCGGGGAGCTGTTTTTT.

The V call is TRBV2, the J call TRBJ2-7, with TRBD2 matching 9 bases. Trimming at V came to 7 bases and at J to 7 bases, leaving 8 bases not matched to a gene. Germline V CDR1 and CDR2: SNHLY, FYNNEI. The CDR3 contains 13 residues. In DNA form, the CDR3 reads TGTGCCAGCAACGGGCGGGAGGGCATAGAGCAGTACTTC. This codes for CASNGREGIEQYF.

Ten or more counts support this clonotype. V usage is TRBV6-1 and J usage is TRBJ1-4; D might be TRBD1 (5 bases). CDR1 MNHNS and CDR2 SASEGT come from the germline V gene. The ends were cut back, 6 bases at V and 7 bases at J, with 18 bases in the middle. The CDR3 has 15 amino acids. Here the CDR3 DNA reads TGTGCCAGCAGCCCGGCCTGGGGCGAGGGTGAAAAACTGTTTTTT. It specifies CASSPAWGEGEKLFF.

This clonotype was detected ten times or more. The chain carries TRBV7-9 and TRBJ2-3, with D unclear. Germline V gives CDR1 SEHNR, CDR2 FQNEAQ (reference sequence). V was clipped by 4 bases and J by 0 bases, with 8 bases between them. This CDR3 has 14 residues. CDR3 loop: CASSSYSSTDTQYF. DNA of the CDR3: TGTGCCAGCAGCTCCTACAGTAGCACAGATACGCAGTATTTT.

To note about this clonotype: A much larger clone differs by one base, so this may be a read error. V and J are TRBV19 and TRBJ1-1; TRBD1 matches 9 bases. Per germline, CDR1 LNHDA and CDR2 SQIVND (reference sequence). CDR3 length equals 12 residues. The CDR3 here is CANSILQGAAFF. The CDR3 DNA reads TGTGCCAATAGTATTTTACAGGGGGCAGCTTTCTTT.

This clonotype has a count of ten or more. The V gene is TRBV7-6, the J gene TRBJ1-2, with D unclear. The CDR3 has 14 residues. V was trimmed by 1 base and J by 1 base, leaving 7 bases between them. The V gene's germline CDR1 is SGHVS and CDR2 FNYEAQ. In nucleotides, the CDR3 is TGTGCCAGCAGCTTAGGTCCGAGTAACTATGGCTACACCTTC. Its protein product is CASSLGPSNYGYTF.